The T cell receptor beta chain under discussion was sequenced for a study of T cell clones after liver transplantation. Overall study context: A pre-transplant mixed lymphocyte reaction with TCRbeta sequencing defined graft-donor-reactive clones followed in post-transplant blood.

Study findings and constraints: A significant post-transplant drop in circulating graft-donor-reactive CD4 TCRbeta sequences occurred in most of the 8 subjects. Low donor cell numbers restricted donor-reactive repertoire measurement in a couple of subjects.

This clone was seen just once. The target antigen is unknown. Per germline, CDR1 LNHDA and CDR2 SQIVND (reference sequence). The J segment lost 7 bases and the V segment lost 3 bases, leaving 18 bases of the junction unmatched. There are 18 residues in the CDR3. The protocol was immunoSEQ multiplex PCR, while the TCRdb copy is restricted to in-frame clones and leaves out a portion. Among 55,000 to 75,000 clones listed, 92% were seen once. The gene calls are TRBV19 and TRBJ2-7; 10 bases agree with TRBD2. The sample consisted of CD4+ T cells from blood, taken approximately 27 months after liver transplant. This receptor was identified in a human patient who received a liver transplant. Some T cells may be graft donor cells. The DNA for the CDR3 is TGTGCCAGTAGTATGTTCGCGAGGACTAGCGGAGGGGGGGGAGAGCAGTACTTC. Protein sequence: CASSMFARTSGGGGEQYF.